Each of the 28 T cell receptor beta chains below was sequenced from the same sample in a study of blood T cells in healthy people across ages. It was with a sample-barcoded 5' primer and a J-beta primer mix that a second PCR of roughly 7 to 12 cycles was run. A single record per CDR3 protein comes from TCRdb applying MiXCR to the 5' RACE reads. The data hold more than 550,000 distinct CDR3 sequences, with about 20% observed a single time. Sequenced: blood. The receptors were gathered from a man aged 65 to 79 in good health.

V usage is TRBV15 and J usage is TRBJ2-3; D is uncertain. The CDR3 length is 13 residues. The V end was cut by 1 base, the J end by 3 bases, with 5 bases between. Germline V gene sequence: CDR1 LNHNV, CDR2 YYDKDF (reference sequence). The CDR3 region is CATSRGLTDTQYF. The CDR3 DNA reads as TGTGCCACCAGCAGAGGTCTAACAGATACGCAGTATTTT.

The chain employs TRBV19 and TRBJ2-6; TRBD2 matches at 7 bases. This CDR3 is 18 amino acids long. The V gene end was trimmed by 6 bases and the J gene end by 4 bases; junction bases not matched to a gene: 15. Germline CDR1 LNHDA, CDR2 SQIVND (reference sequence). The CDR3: CASRHPGREVVGANVLTF. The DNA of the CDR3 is TGTGCCAGTAGACATCCGGGACGGGAGGTGGTCGGGGCCAACGTCCTGACTTTC.

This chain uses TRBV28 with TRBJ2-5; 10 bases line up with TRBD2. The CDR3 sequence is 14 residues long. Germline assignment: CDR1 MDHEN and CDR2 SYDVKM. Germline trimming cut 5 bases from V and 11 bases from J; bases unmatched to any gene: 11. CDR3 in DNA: TGTGCCAGCAGTCTTAGCGGGGGGCGGTTTGAGCAGTACTTC. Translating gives CASSLSGGRFEQYF.

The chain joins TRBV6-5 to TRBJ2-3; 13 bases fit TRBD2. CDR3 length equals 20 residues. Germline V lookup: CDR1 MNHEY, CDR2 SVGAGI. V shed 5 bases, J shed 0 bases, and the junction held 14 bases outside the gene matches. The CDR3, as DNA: TGTGCCAGCAGTCTACGACAGCGGACTAGCGGGGGTGCTAGCACAGATACGCAGTATTTT. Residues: CASSLRQRTSGGASTDTQYF.

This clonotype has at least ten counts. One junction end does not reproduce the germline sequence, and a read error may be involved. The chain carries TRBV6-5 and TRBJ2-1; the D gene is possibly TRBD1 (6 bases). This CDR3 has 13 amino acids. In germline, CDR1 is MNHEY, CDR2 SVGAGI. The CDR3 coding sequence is TGTGCCAGCAGTTACTCAGGTTTAAAGGGGGAGTACTTC. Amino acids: CASSYSGLKGEYF.

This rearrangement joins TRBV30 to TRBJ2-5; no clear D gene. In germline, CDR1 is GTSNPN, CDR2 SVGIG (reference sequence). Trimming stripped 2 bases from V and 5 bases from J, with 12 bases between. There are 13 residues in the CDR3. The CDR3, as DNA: TGTGCCTGGAGTAGGAGCTATCGGGAGACCCAGTACTTC. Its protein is CAWSRSYRETQYF.

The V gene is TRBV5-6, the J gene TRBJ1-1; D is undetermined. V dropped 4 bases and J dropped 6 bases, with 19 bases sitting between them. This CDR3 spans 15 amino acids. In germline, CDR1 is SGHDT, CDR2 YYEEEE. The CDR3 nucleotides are TGTGCCAGCAGCCAATCGAACCCAATACAATCTGAAGCTTTCTTT. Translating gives CASSQSNPIQSEAFF. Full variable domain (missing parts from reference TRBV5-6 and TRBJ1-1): DAGVTQSPTHLIKTRGQQVTLRCSPKSGHDTVSWYQQALGQGPQFIFQYYEEEERQRGNFPDRFSGHQFPNYSSELNVNALLLGDSALYLCASSQSNPIQSEAFFGQGTRLTVV.

The CDR3 sequence: CASSDRGFGYTF. The CDR3 DNA follows: TGTGCCAGCAGTGACAGGGGTTTTGGCTACACCTTC. The rearrangement joins TRBV2 to TRBJ1-2; maybe TRBD1 (6 bases). The CDR3 is made up of 12 amino acids. With 3 bases removed from V and 7 bases from J, the gap between germline ends came to 9 bases. CDR1 and CDR2 (germline): SNHLY, FYNNEI.

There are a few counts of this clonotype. CDR3 residues: CSGRRGPATNEKLFF. DNA for the CDR3: TGCAGTGGCCGCAGGGGGCCGGCAACTAATGAAAAACTGTTTTTT. The J gene is TRBJ1-4, the V gene TRBV20-1, with 8 bases aligning to TRBD1. V trimming: 7 bases; J trimming: 0 bases; junction bases outside the gene matches: 7. The CDR3 contains 15 residues. Germline assignment: CDR1 DFQATT and CDR2 SNEGSKA (reference sequence).

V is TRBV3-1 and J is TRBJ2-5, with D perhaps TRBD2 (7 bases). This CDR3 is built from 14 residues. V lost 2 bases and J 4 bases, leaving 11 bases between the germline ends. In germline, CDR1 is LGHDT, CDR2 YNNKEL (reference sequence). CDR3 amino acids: CASSQRGASETQYF. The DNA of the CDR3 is TGTGCCAGCAGCCAACGGGGGGCATCAGAGACCCAGTACTTC.

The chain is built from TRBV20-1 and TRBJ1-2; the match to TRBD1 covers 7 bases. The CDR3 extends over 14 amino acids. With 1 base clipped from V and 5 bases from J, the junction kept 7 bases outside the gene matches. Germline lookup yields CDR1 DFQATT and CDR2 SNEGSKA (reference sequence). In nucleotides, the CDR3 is TGCAGTGCTAGAGCTCAGGGGGTTTTTTATGGCTACACCTTC. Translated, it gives CSARAQGVFYGYTF.

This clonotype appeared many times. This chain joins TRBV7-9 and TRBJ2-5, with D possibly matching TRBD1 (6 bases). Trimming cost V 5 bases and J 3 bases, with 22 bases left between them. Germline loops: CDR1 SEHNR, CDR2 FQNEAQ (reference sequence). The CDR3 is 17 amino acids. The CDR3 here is CASSGSGVQGPKETQYF. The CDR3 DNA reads TGTGCCAGCAGCGGATCAGGGGTCCAGGGGCCCAAAGAGACCCAGTACTTC. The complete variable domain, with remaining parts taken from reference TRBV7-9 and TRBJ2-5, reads DTGVSQNPRHKITKRGQNVTFRCDPISEHNRLYWYRQTLGQGPEFLTYFQNEAQLEKSRLLSDRFSAERPKGSFSTLEIQRTEQGDSAMYLCASSGSGVQGPKETQYFGPGTRLLVL.

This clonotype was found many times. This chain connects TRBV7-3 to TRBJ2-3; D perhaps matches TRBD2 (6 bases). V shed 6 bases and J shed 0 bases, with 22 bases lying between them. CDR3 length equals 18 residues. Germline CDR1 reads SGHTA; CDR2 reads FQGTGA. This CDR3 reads CASSRTPLGSGSTDTQYF. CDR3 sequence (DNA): TGTGCCAGCAGTCGTACTCCGTTAGGTAGCGGAAGCACAGATACGCAGTATTTT.

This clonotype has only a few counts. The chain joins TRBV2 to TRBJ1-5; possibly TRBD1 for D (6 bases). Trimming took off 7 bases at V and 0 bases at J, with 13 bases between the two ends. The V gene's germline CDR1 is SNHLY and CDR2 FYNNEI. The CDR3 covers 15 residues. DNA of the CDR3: TGTGCCAGCACCAAGGACAGCCTTAGCAATCAGCCCCAGCATTTT. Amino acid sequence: CASTKDSLSNQPQHF.

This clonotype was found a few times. CDR3 coding DNA: TGTGCCAGCAGCAAAGGGCGTAGCGGGGTAGCGGATACGCAGTATTTT. Translated: CASSKGRSGVADTQYF. This chain links TRBV7-9 with TRBJ2-3, with 8 positions matching TRBD2. The J segment lost 6 bases and the V segment lost 5 bases, leaving 13 bases of the junction unmatched. This CDR3 is 16 amino acids long. Per germline, CDR1 SEHNR and CDR2 FQNEAQ (reference sequence).

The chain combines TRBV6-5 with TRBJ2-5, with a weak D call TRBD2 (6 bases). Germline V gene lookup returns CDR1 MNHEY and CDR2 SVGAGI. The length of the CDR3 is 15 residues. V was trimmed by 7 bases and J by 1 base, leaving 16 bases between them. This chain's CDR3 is CASNPPWRAQETQYF. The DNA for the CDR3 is TGTGCCAGCAACCCCCCGTGGAGGGCCCAAGAGACCCAGTACTTC.

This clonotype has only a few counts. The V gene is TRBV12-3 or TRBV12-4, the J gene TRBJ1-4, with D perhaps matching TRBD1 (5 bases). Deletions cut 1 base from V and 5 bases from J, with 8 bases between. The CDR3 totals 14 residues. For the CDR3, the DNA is TGTGCCAGCAGTTTAGAAGGGGAGAATGAAAAACTGTTTTTT. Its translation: CASSLEGENEKLFF.

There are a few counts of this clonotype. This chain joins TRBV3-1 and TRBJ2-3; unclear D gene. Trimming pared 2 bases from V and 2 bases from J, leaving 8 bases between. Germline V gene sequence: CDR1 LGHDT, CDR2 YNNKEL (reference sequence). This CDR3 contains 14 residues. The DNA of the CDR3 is TGTGCCAGCAGCCAATTCCAATTCACAGATACGCAGTATTTT. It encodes CASSQFQFTDTQYF.

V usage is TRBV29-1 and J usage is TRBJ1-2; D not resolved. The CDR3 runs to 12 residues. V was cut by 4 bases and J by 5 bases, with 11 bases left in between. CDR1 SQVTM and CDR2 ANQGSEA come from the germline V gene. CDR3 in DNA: TGCAGCGTTGTGTCTAGGGAATATGGCTACACCTTC. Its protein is CSVVSREYGYTF.

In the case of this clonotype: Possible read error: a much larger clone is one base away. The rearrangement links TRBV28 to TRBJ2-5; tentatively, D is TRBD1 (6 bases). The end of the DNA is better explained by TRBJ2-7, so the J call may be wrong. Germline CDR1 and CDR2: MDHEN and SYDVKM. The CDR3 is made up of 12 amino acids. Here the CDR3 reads CASCSGVHEQYF. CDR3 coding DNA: TGTGCCAGCTGTTCAGGGGTCCACGAGCAGTACTTC.

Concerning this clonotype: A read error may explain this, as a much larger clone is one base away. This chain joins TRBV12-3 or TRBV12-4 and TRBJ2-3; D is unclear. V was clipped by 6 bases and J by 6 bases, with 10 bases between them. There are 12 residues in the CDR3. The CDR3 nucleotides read TGTGCCAGCAGAGTCCGCAGCGATACGCAGTATTTT. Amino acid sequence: CASRVRSDTQYF.

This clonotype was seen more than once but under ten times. The CDR3 spells CASSPPAGVRNTEAFF. The CDR3, as DNA: TGTGCCAGCAGCCCCCCGGCGGGGGTCAGGAACACTGAAGCTTTCTTT. The chain links TRBV7-2 to TRBJ1-1; a weak D match, TRBD1 (5 bases). CDR3 size: 16 residues. V lost 5 bases, J lost 1 base, and 17 bases lay in between. Germline CDR1 SGHTA, CDR2 FQGNSA.

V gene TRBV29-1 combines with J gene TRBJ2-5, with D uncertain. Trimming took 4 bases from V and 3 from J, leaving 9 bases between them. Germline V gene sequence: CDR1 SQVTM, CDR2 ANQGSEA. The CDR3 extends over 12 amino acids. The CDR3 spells CSVGIAEETQYF. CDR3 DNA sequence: TGCAGCGTTGGAATCGCGGAAGAGACCCAGTACTTC.

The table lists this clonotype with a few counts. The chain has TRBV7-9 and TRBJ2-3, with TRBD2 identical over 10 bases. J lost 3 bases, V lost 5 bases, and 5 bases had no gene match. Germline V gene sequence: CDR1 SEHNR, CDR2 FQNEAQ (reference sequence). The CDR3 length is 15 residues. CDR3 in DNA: TGTGCCAGCAGCCCCCAACTAGCGGGAACAGATACGCAGTATTTT. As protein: CASSPQLAGTDTQYF.

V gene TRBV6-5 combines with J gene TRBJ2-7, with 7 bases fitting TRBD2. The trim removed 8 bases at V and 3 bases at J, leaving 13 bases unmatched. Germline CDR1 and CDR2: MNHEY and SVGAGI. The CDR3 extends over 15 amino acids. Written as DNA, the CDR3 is TGTGCCAGCGGCTATACGGCAGGGAGGGGCTACGAGCAGTACTTC. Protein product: CASGYTAGRGYEQYF.

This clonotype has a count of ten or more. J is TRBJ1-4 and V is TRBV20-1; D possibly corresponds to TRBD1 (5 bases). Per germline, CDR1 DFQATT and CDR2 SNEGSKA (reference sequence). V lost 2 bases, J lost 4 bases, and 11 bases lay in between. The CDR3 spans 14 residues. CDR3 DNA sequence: TGCAGTGCTAGAATCCGCAGGGTTAATGAAAAACTGTTTTTT. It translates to CSARIRRVNEKLFF.

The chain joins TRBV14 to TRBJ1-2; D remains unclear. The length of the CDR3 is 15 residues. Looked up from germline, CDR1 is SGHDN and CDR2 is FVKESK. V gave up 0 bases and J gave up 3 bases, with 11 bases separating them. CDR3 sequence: CASSQDPSDYYGYTF. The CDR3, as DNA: TGTGCCAGCAGCCAAGATCCATCGGATTACTATGGCTACACCTTC.

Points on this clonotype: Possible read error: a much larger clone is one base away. CDR3 sequence reads: CASSLRDSSYAF. CDR3 coding DNA: TGTGCCAGCTCGCTCCGGGACAGCAGCTACGCCTTC. The rearrangement uses TRBV18 and TRBJ1-2, with 7 bases aligning to TRBD1. There are 12 residues in the CDR3. Germline CDR1 reads KGHSH; CDR2 reads LQKENI.